Below are 4 T cell receptor beta chains sequenced from a single sample in a study of PD-L1 blockade in urothelial cancer. The table came from immunoSEQ multiplex PCR; TCRdb's copy has only in-frame clones and leaves some out. The sample includes 70,000 to 95,000 clones, about four fifths of them seen just once. Time point specified: pretreatment peripheral blood. This specimen was PBMCs, taken around atezolizumab (anti-PD-L1) treatment. The receptors were gathered from a man between 60 and 75 years old with urothelial cancer.

The chain uses TRBV11-3 and TRBJ2-2, with 8 nucleotides matching TRBD1. The germline gives CDR1 SGHNT, CDR2 YENEEA. The CDR3 consists of 13 residues. Trimming removed 5 bases from V and 7 bases from J; junction bases left unmatched: 3. CDR3 sequence: CASSRTGFGELFF. The CDR3 bases are TGTGCCAGCAGCCGGACAGGGTTCGGGGAGCTGTTTTTT.

This clone was found a few times. The chain couples TRBV19 to TRBJ1-5, with D possibly TRBD1 on 5 matching bases. The CDR3 sequence is 13 residues long. Between the trimmed V and J ends, which lost 10 bases and 3 bases, there was a span of 13 bases. Germline CDR1 is LNHDA and CDR2 is SQIVND (reference sequence). The CDR3 bases are TGTGCCACGCAAGACAGCTTCAATCAGCCCCAGCATTTT. It is translated as CATQDSFNQPQHF. The variable domain in full, completed from reference TRBV19 and TRBJ1-5, reads DGGITQSPKYLFRKEGQNVTLSCEQNLNHDAMYWYRQDPGQGLRLIYYSQIVNDFQKGDIAEGYSVSREKKESFPLTVTSAQKNPTAFYLCATQDSFNQPQHFGDGTRLSIL.

The V call is TRBV19, the J call TRBJ2-7; a weak D match, TRBD1 (6 bases). The CDR3 totals 13 residues. Trimming removed 3 bases at V and 5 bases at J, with 11 bases between. Germline CDR1 reads LNHDA; CDR2 reads SQIVND (reference sequence). CDR3 sequence: CASSIRGNHEQYF. DNA for the CDR3: TGTGCCAGTAGTATCAGGGGTAACCACGAGCAGTACTTC. Using reference TRBV19 and TRBJ2-7 for the parts outside the CDR3, the full variable domain is DGGITQSPKYLFRKEGQNVTLSCEQNLNHDAMYWYRQDPGQGLRLIYYSQIVNDFQKGDIAEGYSVSREKKESFPLTVTSAQKNPTAFYLCASSIRGNHEQYFGPGTRLTVT.

Here the CDR3 reads CASSEGPGSYGYTF. The CDR3 DNA follows: TGTGCCAGCAGTGAAGGGCCGGGGAGCTATGGCTACACCTTC. This chain links TRBV2 with TRBJ1-2, with D hard to call. The germline V gene has CDR1 SNHLY and CDR2 FYNNEI. V was pared by 1 base and J by 4 bases, with 10 bases between. This CDR3 contains 14 residues.